Shown below are 29 T cell receptor beta chains from a single sample sequenced in a study of blood T cell repertoires in COVID-19. Sequencing used immunoSEQ multiplex PCR; TCRdb keeps in-frame clones, though not all of them. The sample lists about 240,000 clones, around 87% occurring once. Sequenced: peripheral blood. These receptors were taken from a woman aged 45-59 years with COVID-19, enrolled during active disease.

The chain uses TRBV10-3 and TRBJ1-5; a weak D match, TRBD1 (6 bases). CDR1 is ENHRY and CDR2 is SYGVKD in the germline V gene. The CDR3 covers 15 residues. V gave up 0 bases and J gave up 6 bases, with 12 bases separating them. CDR3 coding DNA: TGTGCCATCAGTGAGTCAGGTGGGGGCGGTCAGCCCCAGCATTTT. As protein: CAISESGGGGQPQHF.

The V call is TRBV6-1, the J call TRBJ2-7; D is perhaps TRBD1 (6 bases). Germline assignment: CDR1 MNHNS and CDR2 SASEGT. The CDR3 has 11 residues. The CDR3 loop is CASSDLGAPDV. CDR3 DNA: TGTGCCAGCAGTGACCTGGGGGCCCCAGACGTC.

The chain joins TRBV15 to TRBJ2-4, with 12 bases that match TRBD1. Germline V lookup: CDR1 LNHNV, CDR2 YYDKDF (reference sequence). The CDR3 contains 18 residues. The ends lost 3 bases at V and 1 base at J; junction bases unmatched: 7. CDR3 sequence (DNA): TGTGCCACCAGCAGCAGGGACAGGGGGCGGGTGGCCAAAAACATTCAGTACTTC. It is translated as CATSSRDRGRVAKNIQYF.

The chain joins TRBV6-5 to TRBJ1-2; 9 positions agree with TRBD1. Germline V gene data show CDR1 as MNHEY and CDR2 as SVGAGI. The V gene end was trimmed by 0 bases and the J gene end by 6 bases; junction bases not matched to a gene: 5. This CDR3 comprises 15 residues. The CDR3 spells CASSYSRQGGHGYTF. The CDR3 DNA follows: TGTGCCAGCAGTTACTCGAGACAGGGGGGCCATGGCTACACCTTC.

This clone was seen a handful of times. The V call is TRBV2, the J call TRBJ2-7; possibly TRBD2 for D (5 bases). CDR1 is SNHLY, CDR2 FYNNEI, per germline. V shed 4 bases and J shed 0 bases, with 13 bases lying between them. CDR3 length equals 15 residues. The CDR3 DNA follows: TGTGCCAGCAGTGGGACTTTCTTACACTCCTACGAGCAGTACTTC. It translates to CASSGTFLHSYEQYF.

This clone was detected once. The chain recombines TRBV5-1 with TRBJ1-6, with a possible D match to TRBD1 (6 bases). Germline lookup yields CDR1 SGHRS and CDR2 YFSETQ. The CDR3 contains 16 residues. V was cut by 4 bases and J by 5 bases, with 16 bases left in between. The CDR3 bases are TGCGCCAGCAGCCCCGTCCAGGGGTCAAATAATTCACCCCTCCACTTT. It yields the protein CASSPVQGSNNSPLHF.

This rearrangement joins TRBV11-2 to TRBJ1-3; 7 nucleotides align to TRBD1. J was trimmed by 0 bases and V by 1 base; bases with no gene match: 6. Looked up from germline, CDR1 is SGHAT and CDR2 is FQNNGV. The CDR3 contains 17 residues. The CDR3 reads CASSLAYRGSSGNTIYF. CDR3 bases: TGTGCCAGCAGCTTAGCGTACAGGGGATCCTCTGGAAACACCATATATTTT.

The V and J genes are TRBV11-3 and TRBJ2-1, with 11 bases identical to TRBD1. The V segment lost 5 bases and the J segment 8 bases; nucleotides outside the gene matches: 8. The germline gives CDR1 SGHNT, CDR2 YENEEA. This CDR3 region has 15 residues. The DNA of the CDR3 is TGTGCCAGCAGCGCCCGGGACAGGGGGACCGATGAGCAGTTCTTC. This codes for CASSARDRGTDEQFF.

The rearrangement uses TRBV6-4 and TRBJ2-4, with D possibly matching TRBD2 (7 bases). Per the germline V gene, CDR1 is MRHNA and CDR2 is SNTAGT. The CDR3 consists of 14 residues. CDR3 in amino acids: CTQGGGRPQNIQYF. DNA of the CDR3: TGTACACAGGGAGGGGGGCGACCTCAAAACATTCAGTACTTC.

V is TRBV6-6 and J is TRBJ1-1; D ambiguous. V was pared by 10 bases and J by 3 bases, with 15 bases between. Germline CDR1 and CDR2: MNHNY and SVGAGI (reference sequence). CDR3 length: 13 residues. CDR3 sequence reads: CATQTFTDTEAFF. CDR3 DNA sequence: TGTGCCACCCAAACCTTCACAGACACTGAAGCTTTCTTT.

V usage is TRBV5-1 and J usage is TRBJ2-1; 11 bases are a match to TRBD2. CDR1 and CDR2 from the germline V gene are SGHRS and YFSETQ. After removal of 4 bases from V and 3 bases from J, the junction contained 0 bases not matched to a gene. CDR3 length: 14 residues. CDR3 sequence reads: CASSGTSGYNEQFF. For the CDR3, the DNA is TGCGCCAGCAGCGGGACTAGCGGCTACAATGAGCAGTTCTTC. The whole variable domain, remainder taken from reference TRBV5-1 and TRBJ2-1, is KAGVTQTPRYLIKTRGQQVTLSCSPISGHRSVSWYQQTPGQGLQFLFEYFSETQRNKGNFPGRFSGRQFSNSRSEMNVSTLELGDSALYLCASSGTSGYNEQFFGPGTRLTVL.

The gene calls are TRBV30 and TRBJ1-1, with 7 bases that match TRBD1. V lost 2 bases, J lost 7 bases, and 1 base stayed unmatched. Germline values: CDR1 GTSNPN, CDR2 SVGIG (reference sequence). This CDR3 comprises 11 residues. In DNA, the CDR3 is TGTGCCTGGAGTTCAGGGGGTGAAGCTTTCTTT. Encoded protein: CAWSSGGEAFF. Full variable domain (remainder filled in from reference TRBV30 and TRBJ1-1): SQTIHQWPATLVQPVGSPLSLECTVEGTSNPNLYWYRQAAGRGLQLLFYSVGIGQISSEVPQNLSASRPQDRQFILSSKKLLLSDSGFYLCAWSSGGEAFFGQGTRLTVV.

A few counts support this clone. V gene TRBV19 combines with J gene TRBJ1-6; 7 bases fit TRBD1. CDR1 is LNHDA, CDR2 SQIVND, per germline (reference sequence). The V segment lost 1 base and the J segment 11 bases; nucleotides outside the gene matches: 5. CDR3 length: 14 residues. As DNA, the CDR3 is TGTGCCAGTAGTATAGGGGGACAGTCCGCACCCCTCCACTTT. Its protein product is CASSIGGQSAPLHF.

The V gene is TRBV19, the J gene TRBJ2-7, with D possibly TRBD2 on 5 matching bases. The V gene lost 3 bases and the J gene lost 7 bases, with 13 bases spanning the gap. Germline loops: CDR1 LNHDA, CDR2 SQIVND (reference sequence). The CDR3 spans 13 residues. CDR3 nucleotide sequence: TGTGCCAGTAGTATTAACAGTCGAGGGGAGCAGTACTTC. As protein: CASSINSRGEQYF.

For the CDR3, the DNA is TGTGCCAGCAGTGAAGGGACAGGCTACTATGGCTACACCTTC. The encoded protein is CASSEGTGYYGYTF. The genes are TRBV6-1 and TRBJ1-2; 7 bases fit TRBD1. The CDR3 is 14 amino acids. Per germline, CDR1 MNHNS and CDR2 SASEGT. Trimming cost V 1 base and J 3 bases; bases outside gene matches: 2.

V is TRBV28 and J is TRBJ1-1, with TRBD1 matching over 7 bases. The CDR3 runs 14 residues. Germline V gives CDR1 MDHEN, CDR2 SYDVKM. J was trimmed by 3 bases and V by 6 bases; bases with no gene match: 7. The CDR3 nucleotides read TGTGCCAGCAGCTTAGGGGGCCCCTACACTGAAGCTTTCTTT. This codes for CASSLGGPYTEAFF.

As concerns this clone: This sequence is one base from a far larger clone and is likely a read error. The rearrangement links TRBV11-2 to TRBJ2-2; D ambiguous. CDR1 and CDR2 from the germline V gene are SGHAT and FQNNGV. V was clipped by 3 bases and J by 1 base, with 6 bases between them. This CDR3 region has 14 residues. As DNA, the CDR3 is TGTGCCAGCAGCTTGAGGCAGAACACCGGGGAGCTGTTTTTT. Protein: CASSLRQNTGELFF. Looking up the rest from reference TRBV11-2 and TRBJ2-2 gives the full variable domain: EAGVAQSPRYKIIEKRQSVAFWCNPISGHATLYWYQQILGQGPKLLIQFQNNGVVDDSQLPKDRFSAERLKGVDSTLKIQPAKLEDSAVYLCASSLRQNTGELFFGEGSRLTVL.

The rearrangement joins TRBV15 to TRBJ2-3, with D perhaps matching TRBD1 (5 bases). Looked up from germline, CDR1 is LNHNV and CDR2 is YYDKDF (reference sequence). This CDR3 contains 17 residues. The V gene lost 4 bases and the J gene lost 1 base, with 18 bases spanning the gap. DNA of the CDR3: TGTGCCACCAGCAAAGGGCTAGGGGAAGAGGGCACAGATACGCAGTATTTT. Protein: CATSKGLGEEGTDTQYF.

The CDR3 DNA follows: TGTGCCAGCAGCTTAGCGGGAAGGAACACCGGGGAGCTGTTTTTT. Encoded protein: CASSLAGRNTGELFF. V is TRBV11-2 and J is TRBJ2-2; D is perhaps TRBD2 (5 bases). Germline V CDR1 and CDR2: SGHAT, FQNNGV. Trimming pared 1 base from V and 1 base from J, leaving 7 bases between. The CDR3 length is 15 residues.

The rearrangement links TRBV30 to TRBJ2-1; D remains unclear. V lost 7 bases and J lost 7, with 2 bases in between. Per the germline V gene, CDR1 is GTSNPN and CDR2 is SVGIG (reference sequence). The CDR3 loop spans 8 amino acids. CDR3 amino acids: CALNEQFF. Here the CDR3 DNA reads TGTGCCTTAAATGAGCAGTTCTTC.

The rearrangement uses TRBV6-5 and TRBJ1-6; perhaps TRBD1 as D (5 bases). V was cut by 6 bases and J by 4 bases, with 13 bases left in between. Germline values: CDR1 MNHEY, CDR2 SVGAGI. The CDR3 has 15 residues. This CDR3 is CASRGGGDYNSPLHF. In DNA, the CDR3 is TGTGCCAGCAGGGGTGGGGGGGATTATAATTCACCCCTCCACTTT.

V and J are TRBV6-5 and TRBJ2-2; D is perhaps TRBD1 (6 bases). Looked up from germline, CDR1 is MNHEY and CDR2 is SVGAGI. V was clipped by 8 bases and J by 1 base, with 14 bases between them. CDR3 length: 15 residues. The DNA of the CDR3 is TGTGCCAGCGAGCGGCAGGGGTTGAACACCGGGGAGCTGTTTTTT. Translating gives CASERQGLNTGELFF.

V and J are TRBV25-1 and TRBJ1-3, with D unresolved. The V gene's germline CDR1 is MGHDK and CDR2 SYGVNS. Trimming took 2 bases from V and 0 from J, leaving 8 bases between them. The CDR3 length is 15 residues. The CDR3 protein is CASSERGVSGNTIYF. The CDR3 DNA reads as TGTGCCAGCAGTGAACGGGGAGTCTCTGGAAACACCATATATTTT.

This clone was seen only once. The chain couples TRBV6-5 to TRBJ1-1, with 10 nucleotides matching TRBD1. V lost 1 base to trimming and J lost 8 bases; unmatched junction nucleotides: 10. The CDR3 length is 16 residues. CDR1 is MNHEY and CDR2 is SVGAGI in the germline V gene. Here the CDR3 reads CASSYFWDRGSIEAFF. The CDR3 DNA sequence: TGTGCCAGCAGTTACTTCTGGGACAGGGGAAGTATAGAAGCTTTCTTT.

V gene TRBV19 combines with J gene TRBJ2-3; 9 bases agree with TRBD2. Trimming removed 5 bases from V and 2 bases from J; junction bases left unmatched: 5. The CDR3 extends over 15 amino acids. The germline V gene has CDR1 LNHDA and CDR2 SQIVND (reference sequence). The CDR3 DNA is TGTGCCAGTAGTGTACTAGCGGGCTTCACAGATACGCAGTATTTT. Translated, it gives CASSVLAGFTDTQYF.

In its sample, this clone was seen once. The V call is TRBV3-1 (or the pseudogene TRBV3-2), the J call TRBJ2-5; weak D call: TRBD2 (6 bases). The germline V gene encodes CDR1 LGHDT and CDR2 YNNKEL (reference sequence). The V end was cut by 4 bases, the J end by 2 bases, with 17 bases between. CDR3 size: 16 residues. CDR3 nucleotide sequence: TGTGCCAGCAGCCCTCACCTTAGCGGAAAACAAGAGACCCAGTACTTC. Its protein is CASSPHLSGKQETQYF.

This rearrangement joins TRBV12-3 or TRBV12-4 to TRBJ2-4, with no clear D. V gave up 6 bases and J gave up 8 bases, with 14 bases separating them. The CDR3 has 13 amino acids. The CDR3 is CASSLNPMDIQYF. DNA of the CDR3: TGTGCCAGCAGCCTAAACCCCATGGACATTCAGTACTTC.

To note about this clone: Distinct nucleotide sequences in the sample also encode this CDR3. The V gene is TRBV5-1, the J gene TRBJ2-1; D is perhaps TRBD1 (6 bases). The CDR3 loop spans 14 amino acids. Trimming stripped 0 bases from V and 6 bases from J, with 10 bases between. From germline, CDR1 is SGHRS and CDR2 YFSETQ. DNA of the CDR3: TGCGCCAGCAGCTTGGTCAGGGGTGTCAATGAGCAGTTCTTC. Amino acid sequence: CASSLVRGVNEQFF.

The chain is built from TRBV25-1 and TRBJ2-1; the match to TRBD1 covers 8 bases. The CDR3 has 15 residues. Germline lookup yields CDR1 MGHDK and CDR2 SYGVNS. The junction had 3 bases not matched to a gene; V was cut back by 5 bases and J by 0 bases. The CDR3 DNA follows: TGTGCCAGCAGTACCAGGGGGCCCTCCTACAATGAGCAGTTCTTC. Residues: CASSTRGPSYNEQFF.